Following are 9 T cell receptor beta chains from one sample sequenced in a study of radiotherapy plus CTLA-4 blockade in lung cancer. Produced via immunoSEQ multiplex PCR; TCRdb's table is partial and in-frame only. The sample has 70,000 to 100,000 clones; around 85% are singletons. Specimen: peripheral blood, collected from a patient treated with radiotherapy plus ipilimumab. These TCRs come from a human donor with non-small cell lung cancer who had a partial response to radiotherapy plus ipilimumab.

The chain carries TRBV29-1 and TRBJ2-1, with 11 nucleotides matching TRBD1. The junction had 5 bases not matched to a gene; V was cut back by 4 bases and J by 6 bases. The CDR3 is made up of 14 amino acids. The V gene's germline CDR1 is SQVTM and CDR2 ANQGSEA. The CDR3 DNA is TGCAGCGTTGCGGACAGGGGGCAAGGCAATGAGCAGTTCTTC. The encoded protein is CSVADRGQGNEQFF.

In its sample, this clone was seen once. The chain employs TRBV5-4 and TRBJ2-5, with D tentatively TRBD1 (6 bases). This CDR3 spans 15 amino acids. V was trimmed by 1 base and J by 1 base, leaving 11 bases between them. Germline V gives CDR1 SGHNT, CDR2 YYREEE (reference sequence). CDR3 DNA: TGTGCCAGCAGCTTGAGCCGACAGGTCCAAGAGACCCAGTACTTC. It encodes CASSLSRQVQETQYF.

This clone has only one observation. This chain links TRBV27 with TRBJ2-1; D is uncertain. Germline-derived CDR1 and CDR2 are MNHEY and SMNVEV (reference sequence). The CDR3 covers 11 residues. Trimming shortened V by 6 bases and J by 4 bases, and 4 bases separated the two germline ends. The CDR3 reads CASRRYNEQFF. In DNA form, the CDR3 reads TGTGCCAGCAGACGGTACAATGAGCAGTTCTTC.

V gene TRBV5-6 combines with J gene TRBJ1-5; 9 bases align to TRBD1. The germline V gene has CDR1 SGHDT and CDR2 YYEEEE. V was clipped by 4 bases and J by 7 bases; unmatched bases: 6. CDR3 length: 14 residues. The CDR3, as DNA: TGTGCCAGCAGCCTAGGGACAGGGCCCCAGCCCCAGCATTTT. This encodes CASSLGTGPQPQHF.

The genes are TRBV19 and TRBJ1-1, with TRBD1 as a possible D gene (6 bases). The germline V gene has CDR1 LNHDA and CDR2 SQIVND (reference sequence). Trimming stripped 2 bases from V and 1 base from J, with 11 bases between. This CDR3 contains 15 residues. CDR3 in amino acids: CASSIRLQGNTEAFF. CDR3 nucleotides: TGTGCCAGTAGTATAAGGTTACAGGGGAACACTGAAGCTTTCTTT.

J is TRBJ1-5 and V is TRBV28, with D possibly being TRBD1 (5 bases). The germline V gene encodes CDR1 MDHEN and CDR2 SYDVKM. This CDR3 spans 14 amino acids. The germline V and J ends were trimmed by 8 bases and 4 bases, with 15 bases remaining between them. Here the CDR3 DNA reads TGTGCCAGCTCAACCGGGACTCCAAATCAGCCCCAGCATTTT. Its translation is CASSTGTPNQPQHF. The complete variable domain, with remaining parts taken from reference TRBV28 and TRBJ1-5, reads DVKVTQSSRYLVKRTGEKVFLECVQDMDHENMFWYRQDPGLGLRLIYFSYDVKMKEKGDIPEGYSVSREKKERFSLILESASTNQTSMYLCASSTGTPNQPQHFGDGTRLSIL.

The chain couples TRBV19 to TRBJ2-7; 9 nucleotides match TRBD1. V dropped 8 bases and J dropped 6; count of bases not matched to a gene: 8. The CDR3 sequence is 13 residues long. Per germline, CDR1 LNHDA and CDR2 SQIVND (reference sequence). The CDR3: CASRGTGIAEQYF. In DNA form, the CDR3 reads TGTGCCAGTCGCGGGACAGGGATCGCCGAGCAGTACTTC.

The genes are TRBV7-2 and TRBJ1-4; 10 nucleotides agree with TRBD1. Germline CDR1 reads SGHTA; CDR2 reads FQGNSA. The CDR3 is 16 amino acids. Trimming at V came to 2 bases and at J to 8 bases, leaving 8 bases not matched to a gene. The CDR3 region is CASSLSVTGGWEKLFF. CDR3 coding DNA: TGTGCCAGCAGCTTATCAGTGACAGGGGGCTGGGAAAAACTGTTTTTT.

This clone was seen only a few times. Relative to the germline gene, one junction end is altered; a read error may explain this. The chain carries TRBV2 and TRBJ1-3; 10 bases align to TRBD1. CDR1 is SNHLY and CDR2 is FYNNEI in the germline V gene. This CDR3 is 12 amino acids long. DNA for the CDR3: TGTGCCAGCCACGGACAGGGGGGGTCGGGAGATTTT. It codes for CASHGQGGSGDF.